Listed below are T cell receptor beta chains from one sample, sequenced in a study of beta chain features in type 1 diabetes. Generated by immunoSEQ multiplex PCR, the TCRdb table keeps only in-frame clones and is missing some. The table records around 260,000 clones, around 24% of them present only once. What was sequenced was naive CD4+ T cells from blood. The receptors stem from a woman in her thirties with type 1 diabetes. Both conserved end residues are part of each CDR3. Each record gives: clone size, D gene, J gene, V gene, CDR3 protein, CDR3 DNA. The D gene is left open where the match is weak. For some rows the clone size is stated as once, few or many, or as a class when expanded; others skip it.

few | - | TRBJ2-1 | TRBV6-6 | CASSYSSSNEQFF | TGTGCCAGCAGTTACTCCTCCAGTAATGAGCAGTTCTTC
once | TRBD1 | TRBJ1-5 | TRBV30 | CAWDRGEQPQHF | TGTGCCTGGGACAGGGGGGAACAGCCCCAGCATTTT
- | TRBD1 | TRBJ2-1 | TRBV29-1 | CSVGRDSSYNEQFF | TGCAGCGTTGGCCGGGACAGCTCCTACAATGAGCAGTTCTTC
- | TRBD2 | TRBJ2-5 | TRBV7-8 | CASSFSGRPETQYF | TGTGCCAGCAGCTTTAGCGGGAGGCCAGAGACCCAGTACTTC
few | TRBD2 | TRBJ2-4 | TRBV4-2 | CASSQRLASALDIQYF | TGTGCCAGCAGCCAACGACTAGCGTCCGCGTTGGACATTCAGTACTTC
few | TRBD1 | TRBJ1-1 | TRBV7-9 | CASSFEGQGGTEAFF | TGTGCCAGCAGCTTTGAAGGACAGGGAGGGACTGAAGCTTTCTTT
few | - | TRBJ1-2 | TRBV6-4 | CASSEQGYGYTF | TGTGCCAGCAGTGAACAGGGCTATGGCTACACCTTC
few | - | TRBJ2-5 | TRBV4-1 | CASSQDSTGWQGHDERTQYF | TGCGCCAGCAGCCAAGACAGCACAGGCTGGCAGGGTCATGACGAGAGGACCCAGTACTTC
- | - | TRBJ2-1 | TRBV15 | CATSRDRGAYNEQFF | TGTGCCACCAGCAGAGACAGGGGGGCGTACAATGAGCAGTTCTTC
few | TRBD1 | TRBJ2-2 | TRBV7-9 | CASSLQGDTGELFF | TGTGCCAGCAGCCTACAGGGGGACACCGGGGAGCTGTTTTTT
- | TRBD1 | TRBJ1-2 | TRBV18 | CASSLGQDANYGYTF | TGTGCCAGCTCACTAGGACAGGATGCTAACTATGGCTACACCTTC
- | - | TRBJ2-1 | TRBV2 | CASAALLSSYNEQFF | TGTGCCAGCGCGGCCCTACTCAGCTCCTACAATGAGCAGTTCTTC
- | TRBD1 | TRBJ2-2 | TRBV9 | CASSKLTGITGELFF | TGTGCCAGCAGCAAACTGACAGGGATCACCGGGGAGCTGTTTTTT
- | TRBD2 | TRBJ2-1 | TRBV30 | CAWSLPGLGVGSEQFF | TGTGCCTGGAGCCTACCGGGACTAGGGGTGGGGAGTGAGCAGTTCTTC
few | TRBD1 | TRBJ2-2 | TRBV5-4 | CASSLDRGQTGELFF | TGTGCCAGCAGCCTCGACAGGGGGCAAACCGGGGAGCTGTTTTTT
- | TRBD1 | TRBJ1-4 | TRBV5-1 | CASSLWDRENEKLFF | TGCGCCAGCAGCTTGTGGGACAGGGAAAATGAAAAACTGTTTTTT
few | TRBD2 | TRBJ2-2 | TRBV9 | CASSVDPAGGRTGELFF | TGTGCCAGCAGCGTAGATCCAGCGGGAGGTCGAACCGGGGAGCTGTTTTTT
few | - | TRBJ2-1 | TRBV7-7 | CASSVRLDSNEQFF | TGTGCTAGCAGCGTGCGACTAGACTCCAATGAGCAGTTCTTC
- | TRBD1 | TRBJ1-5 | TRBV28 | CASSSHRGSNQPQHF | TGTGCCAGCAGTTCCCACAGGGGTAGCAATCAGCCCCAGCATTTT
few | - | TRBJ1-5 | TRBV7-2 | CASSLGHLSNQPQHF | TGTGCCAGCAGCTTGGGACACCTTAGCAATCAGCCCCAGCATTTT
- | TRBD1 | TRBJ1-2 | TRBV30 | CAWGGGWSGYTF | TGTGCCTGGGGAGGGGGCTGGAGTGGCTACACCTTC
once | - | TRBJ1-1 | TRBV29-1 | CSVTSGTEAFF | TGCAGCGTCACTTCAGGGACTGAAGCTTTCTTT
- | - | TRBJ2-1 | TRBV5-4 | CASSFPLLTQDNEQFF | TGTGCCAGCAGCTTCCCACTACTTACACAGGACAATGAGCAGTTCTTC
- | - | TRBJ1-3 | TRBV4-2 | CASSQDNENFGNTIYF | TGTGCCAGCAGCCAAGACAACGAAAACTTTGGAAACACCATATATTTT
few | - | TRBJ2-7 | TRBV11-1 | CASSTRLSSYEQYF | TGTGCCAGCAGCACCAGACTGAGCTCCTACGAGCAGTACTTC
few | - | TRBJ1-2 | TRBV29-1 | CSVEDGKYGYTF | TGCAGCGTTGAAGACGGGAAATATGGCTACACCTTC
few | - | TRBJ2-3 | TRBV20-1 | CSVLGVNGQYF | TGCAGTGTTCTAGGGGTAAACGGGCAGTATTTT
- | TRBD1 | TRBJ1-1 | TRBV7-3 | CASSFTGQGEAFF | TGTGCCAGCAGCTTTACAGGACAGGGTGAAGCTTTCTTT
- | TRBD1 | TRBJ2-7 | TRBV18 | CASSPLDRASYEQYF | TGTGCCAGCTCACCGTTGGACAGGGCTTCCTACGAGCAGTACTTC
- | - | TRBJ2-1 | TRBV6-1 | CASRLVYNEQFF | TGTGCCAGCAGGCTAGTCTACAATGAGCAGTTCTTC
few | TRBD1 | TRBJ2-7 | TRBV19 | CASSMPRDRGNYEQYF | TGTGCCAGTAGTATGCCCCGGGACAGGGGGAACTACGAGCAGTACTTC
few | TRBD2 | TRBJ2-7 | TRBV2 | CASRSPTSGSDEQYF | TGTGCCAGCAGGAGTCCGACTAGCGGGAGTGACGAGCAGTACTTC
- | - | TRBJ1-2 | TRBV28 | CASWRPARYRVGYTF | TGTGCCAGCTGGCGCCCGGCCCGTTACAGGGTCGGCTACACCTTC
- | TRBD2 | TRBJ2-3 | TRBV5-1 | CASSLGPLAGLTDTQYF | TGCGCCAGCAGCTTGGGTCCTCTAGCGGGGCTCACAGATACGCAGTATTTT
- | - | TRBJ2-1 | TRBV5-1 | CASSLPDTYNEQFF | TGCGCCAGCAGCTTGCCGGACACGTACAATGAGCAGTTCTTC
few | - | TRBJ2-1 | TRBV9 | CASSFYGNGEDEQFF | TGTGCCAGCAGCTTCTACGGGAACGGGGAGGATGAGCAGTTCTTC
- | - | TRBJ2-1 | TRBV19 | CASGQFPEGARHNEQFF | TGTGCCAGTGGCCAGTTCCCCGAGGGAGCTAGGCACAATGAGCAGTTCTTC
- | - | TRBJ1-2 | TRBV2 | CASSASLRVANYGYTF | TGTGCCAGCAGTGCGAGCTTGAGGGTGGCTAACTATGGCTACACCTTC
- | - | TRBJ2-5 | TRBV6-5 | CASSYSGSGQETQYF | TGTGCCAGCAGTTACTCCGGGTCCGGACAAGAGACCCAGTACTTC
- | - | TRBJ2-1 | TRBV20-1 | CSAPLGDEQFF | TGCAGTGCGCCCCTAGGGGATGAGCAGTTCTTC
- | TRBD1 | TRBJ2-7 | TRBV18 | CASSPMAGTGGNEQYF | TGTGCCAGCTCACCGATGGCCGGGACAGGGGGCAACGAGCAGTACTTC
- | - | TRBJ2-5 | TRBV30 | CAWSGGEGETQYF | TGTGCCTGGAGTGGCGGGGAAGGAGAGACCCAGTACTTC
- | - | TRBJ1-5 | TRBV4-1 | CASSHPLYQPQHF | TGCGCCAGCAGCCATCCTCTGTATCAGCCCCAGCATTTT
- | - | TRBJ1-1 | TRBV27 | CASQSGGRYTEAFF | TGTGCCTCTCAGTCTGGGGGCAGATACACTGAAGCTTTCTTT
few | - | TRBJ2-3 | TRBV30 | CAQTRLTDTQYF | TGTGCGCAGACCAGGCTCACAGATACGCAGTATTTT
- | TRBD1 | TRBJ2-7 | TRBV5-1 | CASSLRDRYEQYF | TGCGCCAGCAGCTTGCGGGACAGATACGAGCAGTACTTC
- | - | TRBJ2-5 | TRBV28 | CASTWDTRQETQYF | TGTGCCAGCACCTGGGACACTCGACAAGAGACCCAGTACTTC